Sequencing of this TCR beta chain was carried out in a study of shared clonotypes between healthy human individuals. For the study at large: Three plates were used per donor for CD4 naive, three for CD4 memory, two for CD8 naive and one for CD8 memory. Study findings and constraints: Researchers found naive subsets generally carried larger estimated richness than memory subsets.

Investigators divided CD4+ cells into CD45RA+ naive and CD45RA-negative memory subsets. Concerning this clone itself: Its specificity is not known.

Per the germline V gene, CDR1 is MDHEN and CDR2 is SYDVKM. This CDR3 comprises 14 residues. V gave up 7 bases and J gave up 9 bases; unmatched junction bases: 6. Here immunoSEQ multiplex PCR was the method, and the copy in TCRdb shows in-frame clones only, minus some. Among approximately 2.5 million clones listed, under 95% were seen once. Sequencing was done on a sample of naive CD4+ T cells from PBMCs. Subset specified: CD45RA+ positively selected. The TCR was taken from a man aged 18 to 30 in good health. Some clones in this sample may be carry-over from other donors' samples. V is TRBV28 and J is TRBJ1-6, with 10 bases lining up with TRBD1. The CDR3 protein is CASNRDRGSSPLHF. As DNA, the CDR3 is TGTGCCAGCAACAGGGACAGGGGAAGTTCACCCCTCCACTTT. The full variable domain, rest sourced from reference TRBV28 and TRBJ1-6, is DVKVTQSSRYLVKRTGEKVFLECVQDMDHENMFWYRQDPGLGLRLIYFSYDVKMKEKGDIPEGYSVSREKKERFSLILESASTNQTSMYLCASNRDRGSSPLHFGNGTRLTVT.